Presented here are 18 T cell receptor beta chains from one specimen sequenced in a study of blood T cell repertoires in COVID-19. Repertoires were generated with immunoSEQ multiplex PCR, while TCRdb's copy carries only in-frame clones and drops some. The table records 150,000 to 190,000 clones, 76% of them present only once. Material: peripheral blood. These receptors were collected from a woman aged 80 or over with acute or convalescent COVID-19.

This clone was observed once. V and J are TRBV4-1 and TRBJ1-4; perhaps TRBD1 as D (6 bases). The CDR3 runs 16 residues. The V end was cut by 0 bases, the J end by 0 bases, with 8 bases between. Per germline, CDR1 MGHRA and CDR2 YSYEKL. CDR3 bases: TGCGCCAGCAGCCAAGAGAACAGGGCAACTAATGAAAAACTGTTTTTT. Amino acids: CASSQENRATNEKLFF.

The genes are TRBV18 and TRBJ2-3; TRBD2 matches 14 bases. Germline CDR1 and CDR2: KGHSH and LQKENI. V was pared by 1 base and J by 0 bases, with 6 bases of the junction left unmatched. CDR3 length: 19 residues. The CDR3 DNA is TGTGCCAGCTCACCACTCGGGACTAGCGGGGGCTCTAGCACAGATACGCAGTATTTT. Residues: CASSPLGTSGGSSTDTQYF.

The chain joins TRBV5-1 to TRBJ1-6, with 9 nucleotides matching TRBD1. V shed 3 bases and J 9 bases; nucleotides not matched to a gene: 19. Germline CDR1 and CDR2: SGHRS and YFSETQ. This CDR3 spans 19 amino acids. The CDR3 DNA follows: TGCGCCAGCAGCTCCCCCGGAGGGACCGGGACAGGGTCGGGTTCACCCCTCCACTTT. Its translation: CASSSPGGTGTGSGSPLHF.

The chain couples TRBV9 to TRBJ2-5; possible D gene TRBD2, 5 bases. CDR1 and CDR2 (germline): SGDLS, YYNGEE. The CDR3 runs 14 residues. The ends were cut back, 0 bases at V and 4 bases at J, with 10 bases in the middle. The CDR3 DNA sequence: TGTGCCAGCAGCGTAGCGGGGTCGCTAGAGACCCAGTACTTC. Its translation is CASSVAGSLETQYF.

The rearrangement joins TRBV6-4 to TRBJ1-1, with TRBD1 as a possible D gene (6 bases). The CDR3 is 14 residues long. Trimming removed 7 bases at V and 5 bases at J, with 17 bases between. CDR1 is MRHNA, CDR2 SNTAGT, per germline. CDR3 bases: TGTGCCAGCAAGAGAGAACAGGGATGGACTGAAGCTTTCTTT. Amino acid sequence: CASKREQGWTEAFF.

This CDR3 is CASSRTGVEQYF. In DNA, the CDR3 is TGTGCCAGCAGTAGAACAGGGGTCGAGCAGTACTTC. V and J are TRBV2 and TRBJ2-7; 7 nucleotides match TRBD1. The CDR3 runs 12 residues. The V and J ends lost 5 bases and 6 bases, in that order; junction bases with no gene match: 4. CDR1 is SNHLY, CDR2 FYNNEI, per germline. Together with reference TRBV2 and TRBJ2-7, the CDR3 gives the full variable domain: EPEVTQTPSHQVTQMGQEVILRCVPISNHLYFYWYRQILGQKVEFLVSFYNNEISEKSEIFDDQFSVERPDGSNFTLKIRSTKLEDSAMYFCASSRTGVEQYFGPGTRLTVT.

The J gene is TRBJ1-1, the V gene TRBV18; TRBD1 agrees at 9 bases. J gave up 3 bases and V 3 bases, and 14 bases lay outside the gene matches. Germline lookup yields CDR1 KGHSH and CDR2 LQKENI. The CDR3 sequence is 18 residues long. The CDR3 loop reads CASSPYPTGGKSDTEAFF. The CDR3 nucleotides read TGTGCCAGCTCACCCTATCCAACAGGGGGCAAATCGGACACTGAAGCTTTCTTT.

The chain joins TRBV18 to TRBJ1-4; unclear D gene. Germline CDR1 KGHSH, CDR2 LQKENI. V was clipped by 4 bases and J by 7 bases, with 10 bases between them. The CDR3 loop spans 13 amino acids. CDR3 residues: CASSRGGIEKLFF. DNA of the CDR3: TGTGCCAGCTCACGGGGAGGGATTGAAAAACTGTTTTTT. Full variable domain (rest looked up from reference TRBV18 and TRBJ1-4): NAGVMQNPRHLVRRRGQEARLRCSPMKGHSHVYWYRQLPEEGLKFMVYLQKENIIDESGMPKERFSAEFPKEGPSILRIQQVVRGDSAAYFCASSRGGIEKLFFGSGTQLSVL.

The chain links TRBV2 to TRBJ1-1; 9 bases match TRBD1. Trimming cost V 6 bases and J 4 bases; bases outside gene matches: 9. This CDR3 is 15 amino acids long. Looked up from germline, CDR1 is SNHLY and CDR2 is FYNNEI. Written as DNA, the CDR3 is TGTGCCAGCAGAGCAGACAGGGGGGGTAGCACTGAAGCTTTCTTT. Protein sequence: CASRADRGGSTEAFF.

The gene calls are TRBV5-6 and TRBJ1-2, with TRBD1 as a possible D gene (6 bases). The CDR3 contains 11 residues. The V gene lost 4 bases and the J gene lost 7 bases, with 8 bases spanning the gap. The germline gives CDR1 SGHDT, CDR2 YYEEEE. The CDR3 loop is CASSRGGGYTF. CDR3 nucleotide sequence: TGTGCCAGCAGCAGAGGGGGTGGCTACACCTTC.

In its sample, this clone was seen a few times. V is TRBV9 and J is TRBJ2-7; a weak D match, TRBD2 (5 bases). The CDR3 length is 15 residues. Germline lookup yields CDR1 SGDLS and CDR2 YYNGEE. The V gene lost 0 bases and the J gene lost 2 bases, with 12 bases spanning the gap. Here the CDR3 reads CASSVGGSEAYEQYF. In DNA form, the CDR3 reads TGTGCCAGCAGCGTAGGTGGTAGCGAGGCCTACGAGCAGTACTTC.

This chain connects TRBV30 to TRBJ1-2; 7 nucleotides match TRBD1. J lost 4 bases, V lost 1 base, and 3 bases had no gene match. This CDR3 is 13 amino acids long. Germline V gene data show CDR1 as GTSNPN and CDR2 as SVGIG (reference sequence). CDR3 protein: CAWSAGGIYGYTF. As DNA, the CDR3 is TGTGCCTGGAGTGCAGGGGGTATCTATGGCTACACCTTC. Supplemented by reference TRBV30 and TRBJ1-2, the full variable domain reads SQTIHQWPATLVQPVGSPLSLECTVEGTSNPNLYWYRQAAGRGLQLLFYSVGIGQISSEVPQNLSASRPQDRQFILSSKKLLLSDSGFYLCAWSAGGIYGYTFGSGTRLTVV.

This clone was detected only a few times. The chain has TRBV3-1 (or the pseudogene TRBV3-2) and TRBJ2-7; tentatively, D is TRBD2 (5 bases). In germline, CDR1 is LGHDT, CDR2 YNNKEL (reference sequence). Trimming shortened V by 3 bases and J by 7 bases, and 10 bases separated the two germline ends. The CDR3 has 12 residues. For the CDR3, the DNA is TGTGCCAGCAGCCACGGATCGGGAGAGCAGTACTTC. Encoded protein: CASSHGSGEQYF.

The CDR3 DNA follows: TGTGCCAGCAGTACACAGGGGCTTGAAGCTTTCTTT. As protein: CASSTQGLEAFF. The rearrangement uses TRBV12-3 or TRBV12-4 and TRBJ1-1, with TRBD1 matching over 7 bases. V shed 5 bases and J 7 bases; nucleotides not matched to a gene: 4. This CDR3 spans 12 amino acids.

This clone has just one count. The rearrangement uses TRBV2 and TRBJ2-1, with TRBD1 as a possible D gene (6 bases). Germline V gene sequence: CDR1 SNHLY, CDR2 FYNNEI. CDR3 length equals 13 residues. Trimming left V 7 bases short and J 3 bases short, with 10 bases between. Here the CDR3 reads CASNGGVYNEQFF. For the CDR3, the DNA is TGTGCCAGCAATGGGGGCGTCTACAATGAGCAGTTCTTC.

The rearrangement uses TRBV11-2 and TRBJ1-6, with D perhaps matching TRBD1 (5 bases). Germline loops: CDR1 SGHAT, CDR2 FQNNGV. Trimming pared 5 bases from V and 5 bases from J, leaving 16 bases between. The CDR3 is 16 residues long. CDR3: CASSGHVNIHNSPLHF. CDR3 DNA: TGTGCCAGCAGCGGACACGTCAATATCCATAATTCACCCCTCCACTTT.

The chain has TRBV7-6 and TRBJ2-7, with 9 bases identical to TRBD1. V gave up 5 bases and J gave up 0 bases; unmatched junction bases: 8. The CDR3 runs to 16 residues. Germline V gene data show CDR1 as SGHVS and CDR2 as FNYEAQ. In DNA form, the CDR3 reads TGTGCCAGCAGCCTCCAGACAGGGGGGGACTCCTACGAGCAGTACTTC. It yields the protein CASSLQTGGDSYEQYF.

The chain carries TRBV4-3 and TRBJ1-2, with TRBD1 matching over 7 bases. Trimming took 1 base from V and 3 from J; bases not matched to a gene: 5. The CDR3 runs to 15 residues. The germline V gene has CDR1 LGHNA and CDR2 YSLEER. CDR3 residues: CASSQGAGTDYGYTF. The DNA of the CDR3 is TGCGCCAGCAGCCAAGGGGCCGGGACAGACTATGGCTACACCTTC.